Described below is a single TCR beta chain sequence and its context. Per the original methods: Counts of nucleated cells, estimated from reference gene primer amplification, were obtained. The assay was immunoSEQ multiplex PCR, and TCRdb's table has in-frame clones only and misses some. The V and J calls and clone size were taken over from that table, and D and trimming were inferred from the DNA. Among 180,000 or so clones listed, roughly 90% were seen once. These data are taken from a study of blood T cell repertoires in COVID-19. Looking at the study overall: The study drew acute and convalescent COVID-19 samples from the United States, Italy and Spain. T cells, B-cell-depleted T cells, or PBMCs supplied cDNA or gDNA.

Sequenced material: peripheral blood. The sequence was obtained from a man aged 45-60 years with acute or convalescent COVID-19.

The CDR3 loop is CASSVGTLETQYF. CDR3 in DNA: TGTGCCAGCAGCGTCGGGACTTTGGAGACCCAGTACTTC. The V call is TRBV9, the J call TRBJ2-5, with a possible D match to TRBD2 (6 bases). Germline V lookup: CDR1 SGDLS, CDR2 YYNGEE. The CDR3 loop spans 13 amino acids. V lost 2 bases and J lost 5, with 10 bases in between.